The present entry profiles one T cell receptor (beta chain) with its context. Its antigen remains unknown. V lost 0 bases and J lost 0, with 9 bases in between. This CDR3 is 17 amino acids long. The germline V gene encodes CDR1 LGHNA and CDR2 YSLEER. The sample comes from a study of immune evolution from preneoplasia to lung adenocarcinoma. Assay used: immunoSEQ multiplex PCR; TCRdb lists only in-frame clones, some missing. The repertoire holds thousands of clones, 76% seen once, with about 11% in the top ten. Between about 2014 and 2018, patients underwent resection in Japan or China. Macro-dissection enriched premalignant or tumor cells before nucleic acid extraction. The study's findings and limits: Later-stage lesions appeared to have more T cells, more diversity, less clonality. Normal lung had the highest top T cell clone frequencies.

This sequence originates from a person aged 55-80 years with lung adenocarcinoma. Specimen: FFPE minimally invasive lung adenocarcinoma tissue. The genes are TRBV4-3 and TRBJ2-6, with D possibly being TRBD1 (6 bases). The DNA for the CDR3 is TGCGCCAGCAGCCAAGATTGGACAGCCTCTGGGGCCAACGTCCTGACTTTC. Residues: CASSQDWTASGANVLTF.